The source of this T cell receptor (beta chain) is a study of cytomegalovirus exposure and HLA in healthy donors. The CDR3 extends over 12 amino acids. Germline V CDR1 and CDR2: SQVTM, ANQGSEA. V lost 7 bases, J lost 4 bases, and 5 bases stayed unmatched. The PCR had 60 Vbeta and 13 Jbeta primers. Clones were read by immunoSEQ multiplex PCR, and TCRdb kept only the in-frame ones, dropping some. The sample holds tens of thousands of clones, 79% seen once. The clonotype comes from a woman aged 40-49 years in good health and CMV-seronegative. Sequencing used PBMCs. The chain joins TRBV29-1 to TRBJ1-1; TRBD1 agrees at 8 bases. CDR3 in DNA: TGCAGCGCAAGGACAGGGACCACTGAAGCTTTCTTT. It encodes CSARTGTTEAFF.